Presented here are 15 T cell receptor beta chains from one specimen sequenced in a study of shared clonotypes between healthy human individuals. Sequenced by immunoSEQ multiplex PCR; TCRdb stores in-frame clones only, minus some. The table lists around 510,000 clones, 90% to 97% of them singletons. Input material: naive CD4+ T cells sorted from blood. As to subset: CD45RA+ positively selected. These TCRs come from a woman in her twenties or thirties in good health.

This clone was observed once. The chain is built from TRBV27 and TRBJ2-7; TRBD2 aligns across 8 bases. The CDR3 extends over 16 amino acids. CDR1 and CDR2 from the germline V gene are MNHEY and SMNVEV (reference sequence). V was clipped by 4 bases and J by 7 bases; unmatched bases: 15. The CDR3 DNA reads TGTGCCAGCAGTTCCCAAGCCAGGGCTAGCGGGCGGGAGCAGTACTTC. Amino acid sequence: CASSSQARASGREQYF.

The chain couples TRBV1 to TRBJ1-4; the table's D gene call, TRBD1, was not cross checked with the DNA. TRBV1 is a pseudogene locus. This CDR3 contains 18 residues. Here the CDR3 DNA reads TGCACCAGCAGCCAAAATAGGGGGCGGGTTCAAACTAATGAAAAACTGTTTTTT. It encodes CTSSQNRGRVQTNEKLFF.

This chain joins TRBV27 and TRBJ2-7; 9 bases map to TRBD2. The germline CDR1 and CDR2 sequences are MNHEY and SMNVEV (reference sequence). The V gene end was trimmed by 3 bases and the J gene end by 2 bases; junction bases not matched to a gene: 5. This CDR3 spans 15 amino acids. CDR3: CASSLGSGRTYEQYF. CDR3 bases: TGTGCCAGCAGTTTGGGCAGCGGGAGGACCTACGAGCAGTACTTC.

The V and J genes are TRBV13 and TRBJ2-1; 10 nucleotides align to TRBD2. This CDR3 has 15 residues. In germline, CDR1 is PRHDT, CDR2 FYEKMQ (reference sequence). J gave up 9 bases and V 6 bases, and 11 bases lay outside the gene matches. The CDR3 region has the DNA TGTGCCAGCAGGGGGGGAGCGGGAGGGCCAGGTGAGCAGTTCTTC. It codes for CASRGGAGGPGEQFF.

The chain is built from TRBV7-2 and TRBJ2-3; possible D gene TRBD2, 6 bases. Germline V gene sequence: CDR1 SGHTA, CDR2 FQGNSA. Trimming left V 3 bases short and J 0 bases short, with 13 bases between. The CDR3 loop spans 16 amino acids. CDR3 residues: CASSLYHSGSTDTQYF. The CDR3 coding sequence is TGTGCCAGCAGCTTGTACCATAGCGGTAGCACAGATACGCAGTATTTT.

The rearrangement joins TRBV7-9 to TRBJ2-7; D unclear. V lost 1 base to trimming and J lost 5 bases, with 15 bases between them. The CDR3 has 15 residues. Germline V CDR1 and CDR2: SEHNR, FQNEAQ (reference sequence). CDR3 loop: CASSLDGSSADEQYF. The CDR3 DNA reads TGTGCCAGCAGCTTAGATGGGTCCAGCGCGGACGAGCAGTACTTC.

This clone was counted once. The V call is TRBV6-5, the J call TRBJ2-1, with 7 nucleotides matching TRBD1. This CDR3 spans 15 amino acids. J gave up 7 bases and V 2 bases, and 8 bases lay outside the gene matches. The germline gives CDR1 MNHEY, CDR2 SVGAGI. The CDR3 region is CASSYGTAFINEQFF. The CDR3 DNA reads TGTGCCAGCAGTTACGGGACAGCCTTTATAAATGAGCAGTTCTTC.

V and J are TRBV7-3 and TRBJ2-1; D gene uncertain. The CDR3 is made up of 12 amino acids. V lost 9 bases, J lost 9 bases, and 15 bases lay in between. Germline loops: CDR1 SGHTA, CDR2 FQGTGA. The DNA for the CDR3 is TGTGCCAGGGACCCCAAAAGAGGTGAGCAGTTCTTC. It specifies CARDPKRGEQFF.

This chain connects TRBV7-9 to TRBJ2-2, with D perhaps TRBD1 or TRBD2 (6 bases each). The CDR3 is made up of 13 amino acids. From germline, CDR1 is SEHNR and CDR2 FQNEAQ (reference sequence). V lost 7 bases, J lost 7 bases, and 13 bases lay in between. The CDR3 here is CASTFKGGGELFF. The CDR3 region has the DNA TGTGCCAGCACATTCAAGGGGGGCGGGGAGCTGTTTTTT.

The chain joins TRBV28 to TRBJ1-2; no clear D gene. The CDR3 is 14 amino acids. Trimming took 2 bases from V and 7 from J, leaving 14 bases between them. Per the germline V gene, CDR1 is MDHEN and CDR2 is SYDVKM. CDR3 protein: CASSLRAAAAGYTF. The CDR3 nucleotides are TGTGCCAGCAGTTTACGGGCAGCAGCGGCTGGCTACACCTTC.

V gene TRBV6-1 combines with J gene TRBJ2-2; 7 bases are shared with TRBD1. Germline trimming cut 4 bases from V and 1 base from J; bases unmatched to any gene: 3. This CDR3 comprises 15 residues. Germline CDR1 MNHNS, CDR2 SASEGT. CDR3 amino acids: CASSARQGNTGELFF. In DNA form, the CDR3 reads TGTGCCAGCAGTGCTCGACAGGGGAACACCGGGGAGCTGTTTTTT.

The CDR3 here is CASSLGQGAEEQYF. For the CDR3, the DNA is TGTGCCAGCAGCCTAGGACAGGGGGCGGAAGAGCAGTACTTC. This chain links TRBV7-2 with TRBJ2-7; 11 nucleotides agree with TRBD1. Looked up from germline, CDR1 is SGHTA and CDR2 is FQGNSA. V was clipped by 5 bases and J by 7 bases; unmatched bases: 7. The CDR3 is 14 amino acids.

V gene TRBV6-6 combines with J gene TRBJ1-1, with a weak D call TRBD1 (6 bases). Germline lookup yields CDR1 MNHNY and CDR2 SVGAGI (reference sequence). The CDR3 length is 14 residues. Trimming stripped 10 bases from V and 3 bases from J, with 18 bases between. CDR3 coding DNA: TGTGCCACCGAGACCTCAACAGGGTACACTGAAGCTTTCTTT. It is translated as CATETSTGYTEAFF.

The chain employs TRBV28 and TRBJ2-6; D tentatively reads TRBD1 or TRBD2 (5 bases each). From germline, CDR1 is MDHEN and CDR2 SYDVKM. V lost 2 bases and J lost 3, with 11 bases in between. This CDR3 is built from 16 residues. For the CDR3, the DNA is TGTGCCAGCAGTTTAGGCAGGGCGGGTGGGGCCAACGTCCTGACTTTC. This translates into CASSLGRAGGANVLTF. Full variable domain (remainder filled in from reference TRBV28 and TRBJ2-6): DVKVTQSSRYLVKRTGEKVFLECVQDMDHENMFWYRQDPGLGLRLIYFSYDVKMKEKGDIPEGYSVSREKKERFSLILESASTNQTSMYLCASSLGRAGGANVLTFGAGSRLTVL.

This chain connects TRBV2 to TRBJ2-3, with 9 bases matching TRBD2. Germline assignment: CDR1 SNHLY and CDR2 FYNNEI. V dropped 10 bases and J dropped 4; count of bases not matched to a gene: 12. The CDR3 loop spans 15 amino acids. The CDR3 nucleotides are TGTGCCACCTTACAGCGGGAGGCAATGTCAGATACGCAGTATTTT. Its translation: CATLQREAMSDTQYF. The full variable domain, completed using reference TRBV2 and TRBJ2-3, is EPEVTQTPSHQVTQMGQEVILRCVPISNHLYFYWYRQILGQKVEFLVSFYNNEISEKSEIFDDQFSVERPDGSNFTLKIRSTKLEDSAMYFCATLQREAMSDTQYFGPGTRLTVL.